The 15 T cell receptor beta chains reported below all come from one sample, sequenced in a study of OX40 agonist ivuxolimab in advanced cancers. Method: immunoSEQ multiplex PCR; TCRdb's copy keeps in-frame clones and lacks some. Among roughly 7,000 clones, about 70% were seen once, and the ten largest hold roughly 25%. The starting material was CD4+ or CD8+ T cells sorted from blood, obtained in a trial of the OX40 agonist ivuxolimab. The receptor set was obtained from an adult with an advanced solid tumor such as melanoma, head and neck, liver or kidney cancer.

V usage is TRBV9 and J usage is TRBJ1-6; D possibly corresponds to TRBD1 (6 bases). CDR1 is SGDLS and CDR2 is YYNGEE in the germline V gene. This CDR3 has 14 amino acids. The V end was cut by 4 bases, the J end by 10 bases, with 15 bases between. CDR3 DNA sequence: TGTGCCAGCAGCCCAGGGGTCGGGTACTCACCCCTCCACTTT. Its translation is CASSPGVGYSPLHF.

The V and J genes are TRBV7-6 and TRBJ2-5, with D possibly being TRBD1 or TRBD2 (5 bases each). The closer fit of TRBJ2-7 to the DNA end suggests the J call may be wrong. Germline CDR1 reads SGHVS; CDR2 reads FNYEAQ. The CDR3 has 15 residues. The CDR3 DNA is TGTGCCAGCAGCTCCGGGACGGGGAAGGGCTACGAGCAGTACTTC. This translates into CASSSGTGKGYEQYF.

The CDR3 DNA reads TGTGCCAGCAGCTTGGGACAGCTTTACGAGCAGTACTTC. Translation: CASSLGQLYEQYF. V and J are TRBV7-6 and TRBJ2-7; TRBD1 matches 7 bases. V lost 3 bases, J lost 4 bases, and 3 bases stayed unmatched. This CDR3 is built from 13 residues. Germline V gene sequence: CDR1 SGHVS, CDR2 FNYEAQ.

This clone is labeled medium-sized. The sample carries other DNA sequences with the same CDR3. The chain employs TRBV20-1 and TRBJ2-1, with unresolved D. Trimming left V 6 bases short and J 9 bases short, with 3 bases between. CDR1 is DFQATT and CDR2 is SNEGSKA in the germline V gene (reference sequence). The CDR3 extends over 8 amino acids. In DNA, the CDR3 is TGCAGTGCCTCTGAGCAGTTCTTC. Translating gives CSASEQFF.

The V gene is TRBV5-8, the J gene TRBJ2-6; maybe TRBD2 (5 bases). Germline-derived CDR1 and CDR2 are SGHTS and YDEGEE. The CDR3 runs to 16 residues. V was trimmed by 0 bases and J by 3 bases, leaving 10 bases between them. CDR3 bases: TGTGCCAGCAGCTTGGGGAGGTTTCGTGGGGCCAACGTCCTGACTTTC. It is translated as CASSLGRFRGANVLTF.

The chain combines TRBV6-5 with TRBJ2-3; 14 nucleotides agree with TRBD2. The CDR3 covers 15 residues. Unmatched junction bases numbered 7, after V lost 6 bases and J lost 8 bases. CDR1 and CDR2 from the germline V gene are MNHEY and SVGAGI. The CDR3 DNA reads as TGTGCCAGCAGATCGTCGGGACTAGCGGGGGTTACGCAGTATTTT. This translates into CASRSSGLAGVTQYF.

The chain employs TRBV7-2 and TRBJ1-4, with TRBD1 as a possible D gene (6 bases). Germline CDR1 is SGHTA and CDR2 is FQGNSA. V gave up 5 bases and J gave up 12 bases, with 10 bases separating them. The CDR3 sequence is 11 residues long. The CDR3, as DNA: TGTGCCAGCAGCCCAGGGGTGCAACTGTTTTTT. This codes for CASSPGVQLFF.

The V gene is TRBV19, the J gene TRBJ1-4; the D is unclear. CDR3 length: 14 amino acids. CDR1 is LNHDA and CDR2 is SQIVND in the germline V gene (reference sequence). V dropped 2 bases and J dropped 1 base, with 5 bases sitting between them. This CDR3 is CASSIMETNEKLFF. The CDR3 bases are TGTGCCAGTAGTATAATGGAAACTAATGAAAAACTGTTTTTT.

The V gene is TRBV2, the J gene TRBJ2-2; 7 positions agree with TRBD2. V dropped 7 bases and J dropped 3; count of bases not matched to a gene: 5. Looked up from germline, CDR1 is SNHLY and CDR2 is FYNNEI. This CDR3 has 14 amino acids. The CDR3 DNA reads TGTGCCAGCATAGGGAGGGAGTACACCGGGGAGCTGTTTTTT. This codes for CASIGREYTGELFF.

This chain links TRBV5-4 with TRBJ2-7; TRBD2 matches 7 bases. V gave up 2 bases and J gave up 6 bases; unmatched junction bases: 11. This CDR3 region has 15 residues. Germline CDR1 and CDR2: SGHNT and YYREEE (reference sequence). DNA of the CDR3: TGTGCCAGCAGCTTCAGCGGGACCTCGGGCGCCGAGCAGTACTTC. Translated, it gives CASSFSGTSGAEQYF.

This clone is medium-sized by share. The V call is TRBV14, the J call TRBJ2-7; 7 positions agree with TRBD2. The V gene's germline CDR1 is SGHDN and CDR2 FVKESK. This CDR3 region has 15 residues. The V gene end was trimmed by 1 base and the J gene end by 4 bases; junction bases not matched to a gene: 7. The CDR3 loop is CASSQGAGALYEQYF. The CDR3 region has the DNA TGTGCCAGCAGCCAAGGGGCGGGAGCCCTGTACGAGCAGTACTTC.

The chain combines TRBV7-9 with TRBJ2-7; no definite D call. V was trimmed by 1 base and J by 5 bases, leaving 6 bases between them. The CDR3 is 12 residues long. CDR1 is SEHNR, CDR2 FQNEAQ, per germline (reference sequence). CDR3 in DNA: TGTGCCAGCAGCTTAGGCTTCAACGAGCAGTACTTC. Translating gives CASSLGFNEQYF.

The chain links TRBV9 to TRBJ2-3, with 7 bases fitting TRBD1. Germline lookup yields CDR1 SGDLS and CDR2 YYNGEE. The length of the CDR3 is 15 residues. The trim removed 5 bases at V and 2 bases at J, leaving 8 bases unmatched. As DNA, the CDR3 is TGTGCCAGCAGAAAAGGGGGCCTTATCACAGATACGCAGTATTTT. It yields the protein CASRKGGLITDTQYF.

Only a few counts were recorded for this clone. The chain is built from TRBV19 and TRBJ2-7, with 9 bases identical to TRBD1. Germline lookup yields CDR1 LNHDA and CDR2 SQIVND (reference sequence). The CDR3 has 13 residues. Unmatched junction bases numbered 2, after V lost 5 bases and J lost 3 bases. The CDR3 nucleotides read TGTGCCAGTAGTTTGACAGGGGGCTACGAGCAGTACTTC. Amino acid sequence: CASSLTGGYEQYF.

CDR3 region: CASRERGSWTGELFF. The CDR3 region has the DNA TGTGCCAGCAGAGAGAGGGGGTCGTGGACCGGGGAGCTGTTTTTT. The chain joins TRBV28 to TRBJ2-2, with a weak D call TRBD1 (6 bases). Trimming removed 6 bases at V and 5 bases at J, with 16 bases between. CDR3 length: 15 amino acids. Germline lookup yields CDR1 MDHEN and CDR2 SYDVKM.